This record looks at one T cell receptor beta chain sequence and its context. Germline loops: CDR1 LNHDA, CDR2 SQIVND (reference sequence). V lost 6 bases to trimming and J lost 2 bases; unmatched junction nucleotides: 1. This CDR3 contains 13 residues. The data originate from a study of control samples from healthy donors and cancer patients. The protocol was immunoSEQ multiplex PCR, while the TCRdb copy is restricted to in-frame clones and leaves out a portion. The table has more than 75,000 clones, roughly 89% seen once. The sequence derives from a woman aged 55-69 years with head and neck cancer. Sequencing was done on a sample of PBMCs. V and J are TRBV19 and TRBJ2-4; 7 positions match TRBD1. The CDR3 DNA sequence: TGTGCCAGTAGGGGACAGACCAAAAACATTCAGTACTTC. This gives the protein CASRGQTKNIQYF.